The T cell receptor beta chain under discussion was sequenced for a study of breast tumors, draining lymph nodes, adjacent tissues. The study, taken as a whole, reports: That most tumor T cells come from lymph nodes remained unproven. Tumor repertoires ranked between lymph nodes and nontumor tissue in diversity, with V and J gene preferences. Data fit most tumor T cells coming from lymph node, expanding in tumor.

The CDR3 loop spans 17 amino acids. Unmatched junction bases numbered 15, after V lost 4 bases and J lost 4 bases. Germline lookup yields CDR1 SGHKS and CDR2 YYEKEE (reference sequence). The lymph nodes were axillary draining lymph nodes from breast cancer patients. In TCRdb, the multiplex PCR reads were re-called with MiXCR into one record per CDR3 protein. Altogether 200,000 or so distinct CDR3 sequences are present, roughly 31% being singletons, with the ten largest covering approximately 4.3%. In regard to this clonotype: The antigen remains undetermined. A clone one base away is much larger, so this may be a read error.

The clonotype originates from a female donor with breast cancer. Some clones in this sample may be carry-over from other donors' samples. The sample comprised axillary lymph node tissue. The V gene is TRBV5-5, the J gene TRBJ2-5; 8 bases align to TRBD2. This CDR3 reads CASSLGTTGRAAETQYF. DNA of the CDR3: TGTGCCAGCAGCCTGGGGACTACCGGGAGGGCCGCAGAGACCCAGTACTTC.